Listed here are 4 T cell receptor beta chains from one sample, sequenced in a study of cytotoxic CD8 clonotypes in ibrutinib-treated CLL. Generated by immunoSEQ multiplex PCR, the TCRdb table keeps only in-frame clones and is missing some. The repertoire holds about 68,000 clones, with 65% to 85% as singletons. Sequences were derived from PBMCs, sampled at disease progression, from a patient treated with ibrutinib. The receptors were gathered from a human donor with chronic lymphocytic leukemia.

The chain joins TRBV19 to TRBJ2-7; TRBD1 or TRBD2 may be the D gene (5 bases each). CDR3 length equals 17 residues. Germline CDR1 reads LNHDA; CDR2 reads SQIVND (reference sequence). The V end was cut by 0 bases, the J end by 2 bases, with 17 bases between. CDR3 nucleotide sequence: TGTGCCAGTAGTATAGAGGTACCGGGGACGGTTACCTACGAGCAGTACTTC. It is translated as CASSIEVPGTVTYEQYF.

This sequence joins TRBV5-6 and TRBJ1-4; tentative D call: TRBD1 (5 bases). V was trimmed by 2 bases and J by 3 bases, leaving 14 bases between them. Germline V gives CDR1 SGHDT, CDR2 YYEEEE. The CDR3 runs 16 residues. The DNA of the CDR3 is TGTGCCAGCAGCTTAGCCGGGTTGGGGGCTAATGAAAAACTGTTTTTT. Translating it yields CASSLAGLGANEKLFF.

This sequence joins TRBV28 and TRBJ1-2; maybe TRBD1 (5 bases). Between the trimmed V and J ends, which lost 5 bases and 6 bases, there was a span of 10 bases. The CDR3 is 12 residues long. Germline values: CDR1 MDHEN, CDR2 SYDVKM. CDR3 residues: CASSTRVDGYTF. CDR3 DNA: TGTGCCAGCAGTACCAGGGTCGATGGCTACACCTTC.

The chain combines TRBV5-4 with TRBJ2-7; D gene uncertain. V was cut by 0 bases and J by 1 base, with 8 bases left in between. The germline gives CDR1 SGHNT, CDR2 YYREEE (reference sequence). This CDR3 has 14 residues. The CDR3 sequence is CASSLGGISYEQYF. The CDR3, as DNA: TGTGCCAGCAGCTTGGGGGGTATTTCCTACGAGCAGTACTTC.